The 26 T cell receptor beta chains below all came from one sample that was sequenced in a study of T cells in Graves' hyperthyroidism and ophthalmopathy. Template material for amplifying TCR beta CDR3 regions consisted of RNA transcripts. HTBI primers were used for first-round RT-PCR of the TCR CDR3. Each CDR3 protein gets one entry after TCRdb re-called the multiplex PCR reads with MiXCR. The sample carries fewer than 450,000 distinct CDR3 sequences, roughly an eighth recorded once. Sample: blood. The source is a man aged 45-65 years with Graves' ophthalmopathy.

Worth noting for this clonotype: Given the absence of the conserved phenylalanine or tryptophan at the CDR3 end, a read error is likely. The limits of the CDR3 on the DNA are not certain, so only TCRdb's listed CDR3 is given. This chain connects TRBV6-2 or TRBV6-3 to TRBJ2-7; the D call of TRBD2 is as the table states it, not checked on the DNA. Germline V gives CDR1 MNHEY, CDR2 SVGEGT. The CDR3 spans 13 residues, counting both ends. The CDR3 region is CASSYDTTSGIFL.

Concerning this clonotype: This may be a read error, as it is one base from a much larger clone. The rearrangement links TRBV5-1 to TRBJ2-1; D is possibly TRBD2 (5 bases). The CDR3 is 14 amino acids. Germline assignment: CDR1 SGHRS and CDR2 YFSETQ. The chain's CDR3 is CVSSTEGRMDEQFF. The CDR3 DNA is TGCGTCAGCTCCACCGAGGGCCGTATGGATGAGCAGTTCTTC.

The rearrangement uses TRBV20-1 and TRBJ2-3; TRBD2 might be the D (5 bases). Germline V gene lookup returns CDR1 DFQATT and CDR2 SNEGSKA (reference sequence). CDR3 size: 15 residues. With 6 bases removed from V and 1 base from J, the gap between germline ends came to 17 bases. The CDR3 sequence is CSATTRVGGTDTQYF. In nucleotides, the CDR3 is TGCAGTGCGACCACAAGGGTCGGGGGCACAGATACGCAGTATTTT.

This clonotype was seen a few times. This CDR3 is missing its conserved last phenylalanine or tryptophan, likely due to a read error. This chain links TRBV12-3 or TRBV12-4 with TRBJ1-4; D is uncertain. The CDR3 length is 12 residues. V lost 3 bases and J 4 bases, leaving 3 bases between the germline ends. In DNA, the CDR3 is TGTGCCAGCAGTTTTCTTAATGAAAAACTGTTTTCT. Protein product: CASSFLNEKLFS.

This clonotype appeared many times. The chain has TRBV2 and TRBJ2-7; TRBD1 or TRBD2 may be the D gene (5 bases each). Germline CDR1 reads SNHLY; CDR2 reads FYNNEI. The V end lost 7 bases, the J end lost 2 bases, and 12 bases lay between the germline ends. The CDR3 has 13 amino acids. DNA for the CDR3: TGTGCCAGCAAGGGGAGTTATCCCTACGAGCAGTACTTC. The encoded protein is CASKGSYPYEQYF. Full variable domain (outside the CDR3, taken from reference TRBV2 and TRBJ2-7): EPEVTQTPSHQVTQMGQEVILRCVPISNHLYFYWYRQILGQKVEFLVSFYNNEISEKSEIFDDQFSVERPDGSNFTLKIRSTKLEDSAMYFCASKGSYPYEQYFGPGTRLTVT.

The rearrangement uses TRBV13 and TRBJ2-3; tentative D call: TRBD2 (5 bases). Trimming took off 5 bases at V and 0 bases at J, with 18 bases between the two ends. The CDR3 totals 17 residues. From germline, CDR1 is PRHDT and CDR2 FYEKMQ (reference sequence). This chain's CDR3 is CASSPEAGGVSTDTQYF. The DNA of the CDR3 is TGTGCCAGCAGCCCGGAGGCGGGCGGAGTTAGCACAGATACGCAGTATTTT.

This clonotype was counted many times. The chain has TRBV20-1 and TRBJ1-6; D is unresolved. There are 14 residues in the CDR3. The ends were cut back, 3 bases at V and 6 bases at J, with 12 bases in the middle. The V gene's germline CDR1 is DFQATT and CDR2 SNEGSKA (reference sequence). The CDR3 sequence: CSASFADANSPLHF. In DNA form, the CDR3 reads TGCAGTGCTAGCTTCGCCGACGCTAATTCACCCCTCCACTTT.

This clonotype was counted between two and nine times. V usage is TRBV19 and J usage is TRBJ2-1; 8 bases align to TRBD2. CDR1 is LNHDA and CDR2 is SQIVND in the germline V gene (reference sequence). After removal of 3 bases from V and 9 bases from J, the junction contained 7 bases not matched to a gene. The CDR3 length is 14 residues. CDR3: CASSISGSGREQFF. The CDR3 coding sequence is TGTGCCAGTAGTATCAGCGGGAGCGGCCGTGAGCAGTTCTTC.

Many counts were recorded for this clonotype. The chain joins TRBV3-1 to TRBJ2-1; TRBD2 agrees at 8 bases. The CDR3 runs 15 residues. CDR1 and CDR2 from the germline V gene are LGHDT and YNNKEL (reference sequence). The V and J ends lost 1 base and 6 bases, in that order; junction bases with no gene match: 5. CDR3 protein: CASSQGAGAGNEQFF. The CDR3 nucleotides are TGTGCCAGCAGCCAAGGAGCGGGAGCGGGCAATGAGCAGTTCTTC.

This clonotype was recorded a few times. The chain is built from TRBV6-1 and TRBJ1-5; a weak D match, TRBD1 (5 bases). The germline V and J ends were trimmed by 1 base and 9 bases, with 16 bases remaining between them. Germline lookup yields CDR1 MNHNS and CDR2 SASEGT. The CDR3 runs to 15 residues. DNA of the CDR3: TGTGCCAGCAGTGAAGGCTCAGGGAGTTCTCGGCCCCAGCATTTT. It translates to CASSEGSGSSRPQHF.

In its sample, this clonotype was seen many times. This sequence joins TRBV6-1 and TRBJ2-1, with TRBD1 matching over 10 bases. Germline values: CDR1 MNHNS, CDR2 SASEGT. This CDR3 comprises 16 residues. The V gene end was trimmed by 6 bases and the J gene end by 2 bases; junction bases not matched to a gene: 7. The CDR3 DNA is TGTGCCAGCAGCGTAAGACAGGGGGCGGCCTACAATGAGCAGTTCTTC. It is translated as CASSVRQGAAYNEQFF.

This clonotype was counted only a few times. The V and J genes are TRBV6-1 and TRBJ2-7, with TRBD2 matching over 12 bases. The CDR3 spans 16 residues. Germline trimming cut 6 bases from V and 6 bases from J; bases unmatched to any gene: 12. The germline CDR1 and CDR2 sequences are MNHNS and SASEGT. CDR3 sequence (DNA): TGTGCCAGCAGGACTAGCGGGAGAAGGGTTATGGGCGAGCAGTACTTC. Translated, it gives CASRTSGRRVMGEQYF.

This clonotype turned up a few times. The chain combines TRBV24-1 with TRBJ2-5; TRBD1 agrees at 7 bases. Germline CDR1 is KGHDR and CDR2 is SFDVKD. The CDR3 is 13 residues long. J gave up 1 base and V 6 bases, and 1 base lay outside the gene matches. The CDR3 sequence: CATSRDSQETQYF. CDR3 nucleotide sequence: TGTGCCACCAGTAGGGACAGCCAAGAGACCCAGTACTTC.

This clonotype has a count of ten or more. The CDR3 sequence: CASSLTGRVETQYF. The DNA for the CDR3 is TGTGCCAGCAGTTTAACAGGACGGGTCGAGACCCAGTACTTC. This rearrangement joins TRBV12-3 or TRBV12-4 to TRBJ2-5; weak D call: TRBD1 (5 bases). The ends were cut back, 2 bases at V and 5 bases at J, with 12 bases in the middle. This CDR3 is built from 14 residues.

This clonotype occurred many times. One end of the junction does not line up with germline, which may come from a read error. The chain employs TRBV5-1 and TRBJ2-2; D not certain. CDR1 is SGHRS, CDR2 YFSETQ, per germline. CDR3 length equals 12 residues. This CDR3 is CASSFNTGELFF. In DNA, the CDR3 is TGTGCCAGCAGCTTTAACACCGGGGAGCTGTTTTTT.

This clonotype was seen only a few times. V gene TRBV4-1 combines with J gene TRBJ2-7; no definite D call. Trimming shortened V by 1 base and J by 2 bases, and 6 bases separated the two germline ends. CDR1 and CDR2 from the germline V gene are MGHRA and YSYEKL. The CDR3 contains 13 residues. CDR3 residues: CASSQVGPYEQYF. The CDR3, as DNA: TGCGCCAGCAGCCAAGTGGGTCCCTACGAGCAGTACTTC.

This clonotype was seen only a few times. The V call is TRBV2, the J call TRBJ2-2; D gene unclear. Germline values: CDR1 SNHLY, CDR2 FYNNEI. Trimming took 6 bases from V and 6 from J, leaving 11 bases between them. CDR3 size: 13 residues. The CDR3 loop is CASRPMGSGELFF. The CDR3, as DNA: TGTGCCAGCAGGCCCATGGGTTCCGGGGAGCTGTTTTTT. The variable domain in full, completed from reference TRBV2 and TRBJ2-2, reads EPEVTQTPSHQVTQMGQEVILRCVPISNHLYFYWYRQILGQKVEFLVSFYNNEISEKSEIFDDQFSVERPDGSNFTLKIRSTKLEDSAMYFCASRPMGSGELFFGEGSRLTVL.

This clonotype appeared a few times. J is TRBJ1-1 and V is TRBV9; the D is unclear. The CDR3 runs 15 residues. The germline V gene has CDR1 SGDLS and CDR2 YYNGEE. V was clipped by 0 bases and J by 5 bases, with 14 bases between them. CDR3 sequence (DNA): TGTGCCAGCAGCGTAGCTTTCGGGATGGAAACTGAAGCTTTCTTT. Translated, it gives CASSVAFGMETEAFF.

The gene calls are TRBV11-2 and TRBJ2-3; a weak D match, TRBD2 (6 bases). The germline gives CDR1 SGHAT, CDR2 FQNNGV. The CDR3 contains 16 residues. V was cut by 5 bases and J by 1 base, with 16 bases left in between. The CDR3 is CASSVGSGVGTDTQYF. CDR3 bases: TGTGCCAGCAGCGTAGGTTCGGGGGTGGGCACAGATACGCAGTATTTT.

With regard to this clonotype: This may be a read error, as it is one base from a much larger clone. The chain is built from TRBV29-1 and TRBJ1-1, with TRBD1 matching 9 bases. Germline V CDR1 and CDR2: SQVTM, ANQGSEA. The CDR3 extends over 13 amino acids. The CDR3 DNA reads TGCAGCGCCTCGGACAGGGGCCTCACTGAAGCTCTCTTT. It encodes CSASDRGLTEALF. Variable domain in full (rest from reference TRBV29-1 and TRBJ1-1): SAVISQKPSRDICQRGTSLTIQCQVDSQVTMMFWYRQQPGQSLTLIATANQGSEATYESGFVIDKFPISRPNLTFSTLTVSNMSPEDSSIYLCSASDRGLTEALFGQGTRLTVV.

The sample holds many counts of this clonotype. The chain uses TRBV6-6 and TRBJ2-7; D is perhaps TRBD1 (5 bases). The CDR3 spans 14 residues. Trimming pared 2 bases from V and 2 bases from J, leaving 10 bases between. CDR1 and CDR2 (germline): MNHNY, SVGAGI (reference sequence). CDR3 nucleotide sequence: TGTGCCAGCAGTTACCAGACAGCTACCTACGAGCAGTACTTC. It encodes CASSYQTATYEQYF.

This clonotype has at least ten counts. The chain uses TRBV20-1 and TRBJ2-1; perhaps D is TRBD1 or TRBD2 (7 bases each). This CDR3 contains 17 residues. Germline assignment: CDR1 DFQATT and CDR2 SNEGSKA (reference sequence). V dropped 2 bases and J dropped 4 bases, with 21 bases sitting between them. The CDR3 loop reads CSARNTGATGGYNEQFF. DNA for the CDR3: TGCAGTGCTAGAAATACAGGGGCCACCGGGGGGTACAATGAGCAGTTCTTC.

This clonotype was found a few times. The V gene is TRBV29-1, the J gene TRBJ2-7, with D possibly TRBD1 on 7 matching bases. Trimming removed 0 bases at V and 4 bases at J, with 16 bases between. CDR3 length: 15 residues. Germline V gene lookup returns CDR1 SQVTM and CDR2 ANQGSEA. This CDR3 is CSVEDRETGRYEQYF. The CDR3 region has the DNA TGCAGCGTTGAAGATCGGGAGACAGGGAGGTACGAGCAGTACTTC.

This clonotype was detected a few times. V gene TRBV20-1 combines with J gene TRBJ2-3; 9 bases fit TRBD2. Germline V gene data show CDR1 as DFQATT and CDR2 as SNEGSKA (reference sequence). Trimming cost V 5 bases and J 6 bases; bases outside gene matches: 12. The CDR3 contains 15 residues. CDR3 nucleotides: TGCAGTGCTCAAGGAGCGCGGGAGGGCCGGGATACGCAGTATTTT. Its translation: CSAQGAREGRDTQYF.

The chain recombines TRBV20-1 with TRBJ1-4; possible D gene TRBD1, 5 bases. V dropped 5 bases and J dropped 7 bases, with 17 bases sitting between them. Germline-derived CDR1 and CDR2 are DFQATT and SNEGSKA (reference sequence). The length of the CDR3 is 14 residues. DNA of the CDR3: TGCAGTGCTCTGGGACGTGAGCAAGGTGAAAAACTGTTTTTT. Translation gives CSALGREQGEKLFF.

This clonotype has a count of ten or more. V gene TRBV3-1 combines with J gene TRBJ2-2; tentative D call: TRBD1 (5 bases). The V end was cut by 1 base, the J end by 6 bases, with 12 bases between. CDR1 LGHDT and CDR2 YNNKEL come from the germline V gene (reference sequence). This CDR3 is 15 amino acids long. This chain's CDR3 is CASSQVQGSSGELFF. CDR3 nucleotides: TGTGCCAGCAGCCAAGTCCAGGGTAGCTCCGGGGAGCTGTTTTTT.